The source of this T cell receptor (beta chain) is a study of blood T cell repertoires in COVID-19. Overall study context: Samples came from the United States, Italy and Spain, spanning acute and convalescent COVID-19.

Measured with immunoSEQ multiplex PCR; TCRdb has only the in-frame clones, and not every one. The sample lists 210,000 or so clones; around four fifths were seen once. Germline lookup yields CDR1 SGHRS and CDR2 YFSETQ. The V segment lost 3 bases and the J segment 8 bases; nucleotides outside the gene matches: 7. The CDR3 length is 14 residues. This clonotype was sampled from a woman of 80 years or more with active or convalescent COVID-19. The chain links TRBV5-1 to TRBJ2-1, with TRBD1 identical over 8 bases. The specimen sequenced was peripheral blood. CDR3 in amino acids: CASSYIQGVDEQFF. Written as DNA, the CDR3 is TGCGCCAGCAGCTACATACAGGGGGTTGATGAGCAGTTCTTC.